These 8 T cell receptor beta chains were all obtained from the same sample, sequenced in a study of low-dose radiotherapy and immunotherapy resistance in tumors. The time point is: before trial treatment. cDNA synthesis used a TRAV/TRBV-specific primer set for both chains. Amplification of TCRs used a constant-region primer and V-primer adapter for about 19 PCR cycles. Via MiXCR, TCRdb re-called the reads, giving one row per CDR3 protein. The sample has 55,000 to 65,000 distinct CDR3 sequences, more than 25% seen once. This sample comprised PBMCs, obtained before treatment. These receptors all stem from a male donor with rectosigmoid adenocarcinoma.

This clonotype was recorded at least ten times. This rearrangement joins TRBV11-2 to TRBJ2-3, with 15 bases aligning to TRBD2. The junction had 5 bases not matched to a gene; V was cut back by 6 bases and J by 1 base. The CDR3 is made up of 17 amino acids. Germline V lookup: CDR1 SGHAT, CDR2 FQNNGV. Written as DNA, the CDR3 is TGTGCCAGCAGACTTGGACTAGCGGGGGGGGGCACAGATACGCAGTATTTT. It yields the protein CASRLGLAGGGTDTQYF.

The chain joins TRBV28 to TRBJ1-6, with 12 nucleotides matching TRBD1. This CDR3 spans 19 amino acids. V gave up 5 bases and J gave up 4 bases; unmatched junction bases: 12. CDR1 is MDHEN, CDR2 SYDVKM, per germline. This CDR3 reads CASSEGTGGPRGYNSPLHF. CDR3 nucleotide sequence: TGTGCCAGCAGTGAGGGGACAGGGGGCCCCAGAGGATATAATTCACCCCTCCACTTT. The full variable domain, in which reference TRBV28 and TRBJ1-6 provide the parts outside the CDR3, is DVKVTQSSRYLVKRTGEKVFLECVQDMDHENMFWYRQDPGLGLRLIYFSYDVKMKEKGDIPEGYSVSREKKERFSLILESASTNQTSMYLCASSEGTGGPRGYNSPLHFGNGTRLTVT.

This chain joins TRBV2 and TRBJ1-1; TRBD1 agrees at 7 bases. J lost 7 bases, V lost 6 bases, and 5 bases had no gene match. Germline V gives CDR1 SNHLY, CDR2 FYNNEI. The length of the CDR3 is 12 residues. CDR3 loop: CASSQGVSEAFF. CDR3 nucleotides: TGTGCCAGCAGCCAGGGGGTTAGTGAAGCTTTCTTT.

The rearrangement joins TRBV6-2 or TRBV6-3 to TRBJ1-5; 11 nucleotides align to TRBD1. CDR1 is MNHEY and CDR2 is SVGEGT in the germline V gene. V dropped 9 bases and J dropped 0; count of bases not matched to a gene: 10. The CDR3 is made up of 17 amino acids. The DNA of the CDR3 is TGTGCCAGTTCTTCCGGGACAGGGGGAAGTAGCAATCAGCCCCAGCATTTT. Residues: CASSSGTGGSSNQPQHF.

This clonotype was seen repeatedly, ten times or more. The rearrangement uses TRBV11-2 and TRBJ2-4, with a tentative D call TRBD2 (6 bases). CDR1 and CDR2 (germline): SGHAT, FQNNGV. This CDR3 contains 17 residues. The V end lost 6 bases, the J end lost 2 bases, and 20 bases lay between the germline ends. The CDR3 here is CASRPGVGRRTKNIQYF. In DNA form, the CDR3 reads TGTGCCAGCAGGCCGGGAGTTGGCAGGCGGACCAAAAACATTCAGTACTTC.

The chain employs TRBV28 and TRBJ2-3; 9 bases are a match to TRBD1. The trim removed 5 bases at V and 2 bases at J, leaving 8 bases unmatched. Germline assignment: CDR1 MDHEN and CDR2 SYDVKM. The CDR3 extends over 16 amino acids. The CDR3 DNA follows: TGTGCCAGCAGTACATTGGGACAGGGTATCACAGATACGCAGTATTTT. Amino acids: CASSTLGQGITDTQYF.

On this clonotype: Sequence at one end of the junction differs from germline and may be a read error. J is TRBJ2-1 and V is TRBV5-4; D remains unclear. CDR3 length: 12 residues. Germline lookup yields CDR1 SGHNT and CDR2 YYREEE (reference sequence). CDR3 in DNA: TGTGCCAGCAGCCCAACGGGCTACCGAGCTCACTTC. Amino acid sequence: CASSPTGYRAHF.

On this clonotype itself: A read error may produce the germline difference seen at one junction end. CDR3 region: CATSMDSYNSPLHF. In DNA form, the CDR3 reads TGTGCCACCAGCATGGACAGCTATAATTCACCCCTCCACTTT. This chain uses TRBV5-4 with TRBJ1-6; TRBD1 is a possible D gene (6 bases). In germline, CDR1 is SGHNT, CDR2 YYREEE (reference sequence). The CDR3 consists of 14 residues.